This T cell receptor (beta chain) is drawn from a study of blood T cell repertoires in COVID-19. For the study at large: PBMCs, B-cell-depleted T cells, or T cells provided the cDNA or gDNA that made up the material.

This CDR3 region has 18 residues. Trimming cost V 0 bases and J 1 base, with 18 bases left between them. In germline, CDR1 is SGHNT, CDR2 YENEEA. Per the authors' pipeline: Counts of nucleated cells, estimated from reference gene primer amplification, were obtained. This table comes from immunoSEQ multiplex PCR, and its TCRdb copy is limited to in-frame clones, with some not included. Clone size and V and J calls were adopted from that table, with D and trimming inferred from the DNA. The sample lists under 250,000 clones; about 85% were seen once. The clonotype was recovered from a woman in her sixties or seventies with active or convalescent COVID-19. The genes are TRBV11-3 and TRBJ1-1, with a possible D match to TRBD1 (5 bases). Sequenced input: peripheral blood. CDR3 protein: CASSLDTARRQWNTEAFF. DNA of the CDR3: TGTGCCAGCAGCTTAGATACAGCGCGCCGACAGTGGAACACTGAAGCTTTCTTT.